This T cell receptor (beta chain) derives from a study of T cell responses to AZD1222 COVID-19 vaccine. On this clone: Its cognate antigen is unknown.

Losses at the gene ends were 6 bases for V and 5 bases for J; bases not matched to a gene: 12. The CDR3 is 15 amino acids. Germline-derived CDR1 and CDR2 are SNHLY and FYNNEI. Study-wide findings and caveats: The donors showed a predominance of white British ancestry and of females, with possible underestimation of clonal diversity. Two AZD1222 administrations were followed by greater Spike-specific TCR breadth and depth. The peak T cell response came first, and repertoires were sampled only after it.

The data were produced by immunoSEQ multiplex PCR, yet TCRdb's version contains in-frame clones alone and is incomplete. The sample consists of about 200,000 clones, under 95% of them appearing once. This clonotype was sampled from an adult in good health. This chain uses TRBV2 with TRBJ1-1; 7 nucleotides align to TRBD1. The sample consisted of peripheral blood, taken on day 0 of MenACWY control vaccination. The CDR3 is CASRGGTVWETEAFF. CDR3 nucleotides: TGTGCCAGCAGGGGGGGGACAGTCTGGGAAACTGAAGCTTTCTTT.